Reported below is one T cell receptor (beta chain). Germline assignment: CDR1 SGHAT and CDR2 FQDESV (reference sequence). Trimming pared 0 bases from V and 0 bases from J, leaving 2 bases between. The CDR3 length is 13 residues. TCRdb's copy holds only in-frame clones and misses some; the assay was immunoSEQ multiplex PCR. The sample lists 100,000 to 150,000 clones, more than 85% seen once, with under 2% in the top ten. The sample originates from a study of T cell responses to AZD1222 COVID-19 vaccine. Here the sequenced sample was peripheral blood, taken 28 days after the second AZD1222 dose. This rearrangement joins TRBV11-1 to TRBJ1-1; unclear D gene. This receptor was identified in an adult who received the AZD1222 COVID-19 vaccine. The CDR3 nucleotides read TGTGCCAGCAGCTTAGCGTTGAACACTGAAGCTTTCTTT. This gives the protein CASSLALNTEAFF.